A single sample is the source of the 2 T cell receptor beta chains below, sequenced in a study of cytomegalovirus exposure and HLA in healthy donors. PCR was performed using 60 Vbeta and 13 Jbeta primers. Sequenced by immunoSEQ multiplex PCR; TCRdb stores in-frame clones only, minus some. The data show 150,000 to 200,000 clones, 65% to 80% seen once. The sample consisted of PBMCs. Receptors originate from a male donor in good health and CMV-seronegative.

Written as DNA, the CDR3 is TGTGCCAGTACAGGGGAGGGATCATCGAGGGGCTACACCTTC. Its translation is CASTGEGSSRGYTF. The chain links TRBV19 to TRBJ1-2, with a possible D match to TRBD1 (6 bases). The germline V gene has CDR1 LNHDA and CDR2 SQIVND (reference sequence). This CDR3 spans 14 amino acids. With 7 bases removed from V and 8 bases from J, the gap between germline ends came to 20 bases.

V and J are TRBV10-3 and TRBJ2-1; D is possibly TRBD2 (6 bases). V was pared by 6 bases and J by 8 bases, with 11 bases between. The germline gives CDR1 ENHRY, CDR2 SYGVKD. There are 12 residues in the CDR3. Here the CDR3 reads CAIREGRHEQFF. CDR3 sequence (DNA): TGTGCCATCAGGGAGGGCCGTCATGAGCAGTTCTTC.